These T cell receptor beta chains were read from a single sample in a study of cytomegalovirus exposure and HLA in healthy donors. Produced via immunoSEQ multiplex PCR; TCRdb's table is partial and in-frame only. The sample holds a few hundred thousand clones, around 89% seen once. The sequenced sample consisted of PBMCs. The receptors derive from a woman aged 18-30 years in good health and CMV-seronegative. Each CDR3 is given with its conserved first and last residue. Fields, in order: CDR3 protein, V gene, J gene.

CASSLAMTQVGELFF,TRBV5-1,TRBJ2-2
CASSSRGTEAFF,TRBV28,TRBJ1-1
CASSLVFCDRERLSNQPQHF,TRBV5-1,TRBJ1-5
CASKLGGDNEQFF,TRBV28,TRBJ2-1
CASTRQGTNQPQHF,TRBV19,TRBJ1-5
CASRRSGGDRVGELFF,TRBV27,TRBJ2-2
CASSLDPGLAYNEQFF,TRBV11-2,TRBJ2-1
CATRLAGYNEQFF,TRBV28,TRBJ2-1
CASSYSTGYDYGYTF,TRBV6-6,TRBJ1-2
CASSYSGLQPQHF,TRBV6-5,TRBJ1-5
CASSLASGQGARGQYF,TRBV7-8,TRBJ2-3
CASSLGWSAETQYF,TRBV11-2,TRBJ2-5
CASSPTPGRGSWNYGYTF,TRBV28,TRBJ1-2
CASSPYRGQGAIGYTF,TRBV9,TRBJ1-2
CASRPLPNEKLFF,TRBV19,TRBJ1-4
CASSLLTGGNAGELFF,TRBV4-3,TRBJ2-2
CASSQDRLAGEHNEQFF,TRBV14,TRBJ2-1
CASSLGLAGGQETQYF,TRBV5-1,TRBJ2-5
CASILRDRVNTGELFF,TRBV2,TRBJ2-2
CASRSARQVNQPQHF,TRBV6-1,TRBJ1-5
CASSLNRGLAFF,TRBV5-5,TRBJ1-1
CSGGQGDPYEQYF,TRBV29-1,TRBJ2-7
CASSRSSGGDTDTQYF,TRBV7-2,TRBJ2-3
CARTGQRKSKNIQYF,TRBV9,TRBJ2-4
CASSYAGLDYEQYF,TRBV6-5,TRBJ2-7
CASSPGTGTFDTEAFF,TRBV6-6,TRBJ1-1
CASSLTGENSPLHF,TRBV7-9,TRBJ1-6